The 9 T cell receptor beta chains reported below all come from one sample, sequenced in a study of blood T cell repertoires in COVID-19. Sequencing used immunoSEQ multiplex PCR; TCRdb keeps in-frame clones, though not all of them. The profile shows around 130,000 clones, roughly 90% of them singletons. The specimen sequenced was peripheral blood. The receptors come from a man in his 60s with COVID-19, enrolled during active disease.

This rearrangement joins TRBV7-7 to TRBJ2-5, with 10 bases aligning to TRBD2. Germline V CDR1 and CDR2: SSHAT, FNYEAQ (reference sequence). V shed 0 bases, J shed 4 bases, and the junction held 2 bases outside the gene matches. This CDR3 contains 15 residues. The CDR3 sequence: CASSLALAGVETQYF. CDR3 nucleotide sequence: TGTGCCAGCAGCTTAGCGCTAGCGGGAGTAGAGACCCAGTACTTC.

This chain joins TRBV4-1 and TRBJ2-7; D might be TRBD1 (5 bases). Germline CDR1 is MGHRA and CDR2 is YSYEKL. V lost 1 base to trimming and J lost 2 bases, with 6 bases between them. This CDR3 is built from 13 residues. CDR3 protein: CASSQGRAYEQYF. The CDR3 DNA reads TGCGCCAGCAGCCAAGGCAGGGCCTACGAGCAGTACTTC.

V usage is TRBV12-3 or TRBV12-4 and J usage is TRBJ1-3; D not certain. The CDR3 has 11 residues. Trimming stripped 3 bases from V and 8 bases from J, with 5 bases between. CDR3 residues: CASSLFYTIYF. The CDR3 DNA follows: TGTGCCAGCAGTTTGTTCTACACCATATATTTT.

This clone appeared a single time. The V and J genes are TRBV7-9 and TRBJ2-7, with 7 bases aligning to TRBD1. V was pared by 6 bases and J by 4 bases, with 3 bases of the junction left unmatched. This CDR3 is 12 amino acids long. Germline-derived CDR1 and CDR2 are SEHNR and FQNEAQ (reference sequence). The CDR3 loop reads CASSLQGYEQYF. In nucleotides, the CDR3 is TGTGCCAGCAGTTTACAGGGGTACGAGCAGTACTTC.

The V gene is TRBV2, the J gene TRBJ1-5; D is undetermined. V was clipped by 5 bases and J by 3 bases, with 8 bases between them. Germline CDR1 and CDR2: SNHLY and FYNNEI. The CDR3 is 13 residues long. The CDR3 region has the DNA TGTGCCAGCAGTAAGCGGGACAATCAGCCCCAGCATTTT. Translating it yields CASSKRDNQPQHF.

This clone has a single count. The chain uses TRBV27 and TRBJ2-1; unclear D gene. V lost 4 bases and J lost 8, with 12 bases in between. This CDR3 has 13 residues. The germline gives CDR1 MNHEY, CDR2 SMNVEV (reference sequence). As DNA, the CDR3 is TGTGCCAGCAGTTCGTATCGAGGCGATGAGCAGTTCTTC. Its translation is CASSSYRGDEQFF.

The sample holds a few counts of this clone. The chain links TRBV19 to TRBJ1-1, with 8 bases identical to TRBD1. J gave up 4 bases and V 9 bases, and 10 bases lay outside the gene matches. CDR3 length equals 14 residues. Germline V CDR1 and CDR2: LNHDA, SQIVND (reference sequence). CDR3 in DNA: TGTGCCAGCTCCCAGGGGGCGGAGAGCACTGAAGCTTTCTTT. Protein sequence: CASSQGAESTEAFF.

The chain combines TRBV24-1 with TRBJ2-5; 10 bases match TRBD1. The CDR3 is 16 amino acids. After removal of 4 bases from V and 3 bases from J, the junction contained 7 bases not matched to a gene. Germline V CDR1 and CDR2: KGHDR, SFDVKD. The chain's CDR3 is CATSEPLTGGEETQYF. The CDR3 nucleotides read TGTGCCACCAGTGAACCCTTGACAGGGGGCGAAGAGACCCAGTACTTC.

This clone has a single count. This CDR3 reads CASSESGVTNEKLFF. The CDR3 coding sequence is TGCGCCAGCAGTGAGAGCGGGGTGACTAATGAAAAACTGTTTTTT. J is TRBJ1-4 and V is TRBV10-2; D not resolved. The length of the CDR3 is 15 residues. The V and J ends lost 2 bases and 2 bases respectively, with 9 bases between them. Germline CDR1 reads WSHSY; CDR2 reads SAAADI.